A selection of T cell receptor beta chains follows, all from one sample in a study of identifying expanded T cells in peripheral blood. Clones were read by immunoSEQ multiplex PCR, and TCRdb kept only the in-frame ones, dropping some. The repertoire holds some 120,000 clones, with roughly 82% as singletons. Sequencing used blood. These receptors were taken from a person between 18 and 75 years old in good health. Both conserved end residues are part of each CDR3. Fields, in order: clone size, CDR3 length, D gene, V gene, J gene, CDR3 protein, CDR3 DNA. D genes are given only for firm matches. The size field is filled for only some rows; it gives once, few, many or a size class.

clone_size: .
cdr3_length: 14
d_call: .
v_call: TRBV2
j_call: TRBJ1-1
cdr3_aa: CASSEGAWSSEAFF
cdr3_nt: TGTGCCAGCAGTGAAGGTGCGTGGTCTTCTGAAGCTTTCTTT

clone_size: .
cdr3_length: 17
d_call: .
v_call: TRBV10-3
j_call: TRBJ2-3
cdr3_aa: CAISESWVGQHTDTQYF
cdr3_nt: TGTGCCATCAGTGAGTCATGGGTCGGACAGCACACAGATACGCAGTATTTT

clone_size: .
cdr3_length: 15
d_call: .
v_call: TRBV6-1
j_call: TRBJ1-2
cdr3_aa: CASSEDRGTPYGYTF
cdr3_nt: TGTGCCAGCAGTGAAGATCGTGGTACCCCCTATGGCTACACCTTC

clone_size: .
cdr3_length: 13
d_call: TRBD1
v_call: TRBV30
j_call: TRBJ2-7
cdr3_aa: CAWGTGAIYEQYF
cdr3_nt: TGTGCCTGGGGGACAGGGGCCATCTACGAGCAGTACTTC

clone_size: .
cdr3_length: 15
d_call: TRBD1
v_call: TRBV18
j_call: TRBJ1-1
cdr3_aa: CASSPQKGARTEAFF
cdr3_nt: TGTGCCAGCTCACCACAAAAGGGGGCACGGACTGAAGCTTTCTTT

clone_size: many
cdr3_length: 14
d_call: TRBD1
v_call: TRBV7-2
j_call: TRBJ1-2
cdr3_aa: CASSFSVQGGGYTF
cdr3_nt: TGTGCCAGCAGCTTTTCGGTACAGGGGGGCGGCTACACCTTC

clone_size: .
cdr3_length: 15
d_call: .
v_call: TRBV7-3
j_call: TRBJ1-2
cdr3_aa: CASSQSSGTYYGYTF
cdr3_nt: TGTGCCAGCAGCCAATCATCCGGGACCTACTATGGCTACACCTTC

clone_size: .
cdr3_length: 13
d_call: .
v_call: TRBV10-3
j_call: TRBJ1-2
cdr3_aa: CAISESTHYGYTF
cdr3_nt: TGTGCCATCAGTGAGTCGACTCATTATGGCTACACCTTC

clone_size: .
cdr3_length: 15
d_call: .
v_call: TRBV7-2
j_call: TRBJ1-2
cdr3_aa: CASSLGLTDRYGYTF
cdr3_nt: TGTGCCAGCAGCTTGGGGCTGACAGATCGGTATGGCTACACCTTC

clone_size: .
cdr3_length: 17
d_call: .
v_call: TRBV4-3
j_call: TRBJ1-3
cdr3_aa: CASSQEMGRSSGNTIYF
cdr3_nt: TGCGCCAGCAGCCAAGAAATGGGCCGGAGCTCTGGAAACACCATATATTTT

clone_size: few
cdr3_length: 14
d_call: .
v_call: TRBV5-1
j_call: TRBJ1-2
cdr3_aa: CASSPTGINYGYTF
cdr3_nt: TGCGCCAGCAGCCCCACGGGGATTAACTATGGCTACACCTTC

clone_size: once
cdr3_length: 15
d_call: .
v_call: TRBV7-2
j_call: TRBJ1-5
cdr3_aa: CASNTREASNQPQHF
cdr3_nt: TGTGCCAGTAACACAAGGGAAGCTAGCAATCAGCCCCAGCATTTT

clone_size: .
cdr3_length: 13
d_call: .
v_call: TRBV7-2
j_call: TRBJ1-4
cdr3_aa: CASSPAQQLELFF
cdr3_nt: TGTGCCAGCAGCCCCGCCCAACAGTTGGAACTGTTTTTT

clone_size: .
cdr3_length: 11
d_call: .
v_call: TRBV4-1
j_call: TRBJ1-1
cdr3_aa: CASSQASEAFF
cdr3_nt: TGCGCCAGCAGCCAGGCGTCTGAAGCTTTCTTT

clone_size: .
cdr3_length: 16
d_call: .
v_call: TRBV7-8
j_call: TRBJ1-5
cdr3_aa: CASSLIEDLGNQPQHF
cdr3_nt: TGTGCCAGCAGCTTAATTGAAGATTTAGGCAATCAGCCCCAGCATTTT

clone_size: .
cdr3_length: 16
d_call: .
v_call: TRBV5-5
j_call: TRBJ1-1
cdr3_aa: CASSLGPRTENTEAFF
cdr3_nt: TGTGCCAGCAGCTTGGGGCCCCGGACGGAGAACACTGAAGCTTTCTTT

clone_size: few
cdr3_length: 14
d_call: TRBD1
v_call: TRBV7-8
j_call: TRBJ1-1
cdr3_aa: CASSFSRGRTEAFF
cdr3_nt: TGTGCCAGCAGCTTTTCAAGGGGGCGGACTGAAGCTTTCTTT

clone_size: few
cdr3_length: 15
d_call: .
v_call: TRBV11-2
j_call: TRBJ2-4
cdr3_aa: CASSLGRRAKNIQYF
cdr3_nt: TGTGCCAGCAGCTTAGGCCGTCGCGCCAAAAACATTCAGTACTTC

clone_size: .
cdr3_length: 15
d_call: TRBD1
v_call: TRBV6-1
j_call: TRBJ1-2
cdr3_aa: CASSEDAGGFFGYTF
cdr3_nt: TGTGCCAGCAGTGAAGACGCAGGGGGCTTCTTTGGCTACACCTTC

clone_size: .
cdr3_length: 15
d_call: TRBD1
v_call: TRBV7-9
j_call: TRBJ1-4
cdr3_aa: CASSLGGTAHEKLFF
cdr3_nt: TGTGCCAGCAGCTTAGGGGGGACAGCCCATGAAAAACTGTTTTTT

clone_size: few
cdr3_length: 12
d_call: TRBD1
v_call: TRBV30
j_call: TRBJ1-1
cdr3_aa: CAWSPQGVGAFF
cdr3_nt: TGTGCCTGGAGTCCCCAGGGGGTTGGTGCTTTCTTT

clone_size: .
cdr3_length: 15
d_call: .
v_call: TRBV7-2
j_call: TRBJ1-4
cdr3_aa: CASSPDRTIDEKLFF
cdr3_nt: TGTGCCAGCAGCCCCGATCGGACAATCGATGAAAAACTGTTTTTT

clone_size: .
cdr3_length: 10
d_call: .
v_call: TRBV21-1
j_call: TRBJ2-5
cdr3_aa: CASRGETQYF
cdr3_nt: TGTGCCAGCAGGGGGGAGACCCAGTACTTC

clone_size: .
cdr3_length: 17
d_call: .
v_call: TRBV12-2
j_call: TRBJ1-1
cdr3_aa: CASRLEVFLRWPHEAFF
cdr3_nt: TGTGCAAGTCGCTTAGAAGTCTTCTTACGTTGGCCGCATGAAGCTTTCTTT

clone_size: .
cdr3_length: 15
d_call: TRBD2
v_call: TRBV9
j_call: TRBJ2-3
cdr3_aa: CASSVASGGADTQYF
cdr3_nt: TGTGCCAGCAGCGTAGCAAGCGGGGGGGCAGATACGCAGTATTTT

clone_size: .
cdr3_length: 14
d_call: .
v_call: TRBV11-2
j_call: TRBJ1-1
cdr3_aa: CASSLSVGVTEAFF
cdr3_nt: TGTGCCAGCAGCTTAAGCGTAGGGGTGACTGAAGCTTTCTTT

clone_size: .
cdr3_length: 13
d_call: .
v_call: TRBV14
j_call: TRBJ1-1
cdr3_aa: CASRGWGWTEAFF
cdr3_nt: TGTGCCAGCAGAGGCTGGGGGTGGACTGAAGCTTTCTTT

clone_size: .
cdr3_length: 15
d_call: .
v_call: TRBV15
j_call: TRBJ1-2
cdr3_aa: CATSRVKGGYYGYTF
cdr3_nt: TGTGCCACCAGCAGAGTCAAGGGGGGATACTATGGCTACACCTTC

clone_size: .
cdr3_length: 13
d_call: TRBD1
v_call: TRBV19
j_call: TRBJ2-2
cdr3_aa: CASNRDRTGELFF
cdr3_nt: TGTGCCAGCAACCGGGACAGGACCGGGGAGCTGTTTTTT

clone_size: once
cdr3_length: 12
d_call: .
v_call: TRBV6-1
j_call: TRBJ2-5
cdr3_aa: CASSEEVGGPYF
cdr3_nt: TGTGCCAGCAGTGAAGAGGTTGGGGGGCCGTACTTC

clone_size: .
cdr3_length: 16
d_call: .
v_call: TRBV18
j_call: TRBJ2-1
cdr3_aa: CASSSRQGSSYNEQFF
cdr3_nt: TGTGCCAGCTCATCCCGCCAGGGGAGCTCCTACAATGAGCAGTTCTTC

clone_size: .
cdr3_length: 17
d_call: TRBD2
v_call: TRBV7-2
j_call: TRBJ2-5
cdr3_aa: CASSLEGRLALVETQYF
cdr3_nt: TGTGCCAGCAGCTTAGAAGGGAGACTAGCCTTGGTGGAGACCCAGTACTTC

clone_size: once
cdr3_length: 12
d_call: .
v_call: TRBV30
j_call: TRBJ2-7
cdr3_aa: CASRISSYEQYF
cdr3_nt: TGTGCCTCCCGGATATCTTCTTACGAGCAGTACTTC

clone_size: .
cdr3_length: 17
d_call: .
v_call: TRBV7-2
j_call: TRBJ2-3
cdr3_aa: CASSLSLTSTSTDTQYF
cdr3_nt: TGTGCCAGCAGCCTCTCGCTGACTAGTACAAGCACAGATACGCAGTATTTT

clone_size: .
cdr3_length: 16
d_call: .
v_call: TRBV7-8
j_call: TRBJ2-7
cdr3_aa: CASSLGQRSVTYEQYF
cdr3_nt: TGTGCCAGCAGCTTGGGGCAGCGATCAGTAACCTACGAGCAGTACTTC

clone_size: .
cdr3_length: 15
d_call: .
v_call: TRBV2
j_call: TRBJ2-2
cdr3_aa: CASSGGAANTGELFF
cdr3_nt: TGTGCCAGCAGTGGGGGGGCAGCGAACACCGGGGAGCTGTTTTTT

clone_size: .
cdr3_length: 15
d_call: TRBD1
v_call: TRBV6-5
j_call: TRBJ1-2
cdr3_aa: CASRQRTGNNYGYTF
cdr3_nt: TGTGCCAGCAGACAAAGGACAGGGAATAACTATGGCTACACCTTC

clone_size: few
cdr3_length: 14
d_call: .
v_call: TRBV5-1
j_call: TRBJ2-2
cdr3_aa: CASSLGSYTGELFF
cdr3_nt: TGCGCCAGCAGCTTGGGCAGTTACACCGGGGAGCTGTTTTTT

clone_size: .
cdr3_length: 16
d_call: TRBD1
v_call: TRBV19
j_call: TRBJ1-4
cdr3_aa: CASSIEGGRINEKLFF
cdr3_nt: TGTGCCAGTAGTATAGAAGGGGGCAGGATTAATGAAAAACTGTTTTTT

clone_size: .
cdr3_length: 15
d_call: TRBD2
v_call: TRBV19
j_call: TRBJ2-1
cdr3_aa: CASSLRTSGEWEQFF
cdr3_nt: TGTGCCAGTAGTCTCAGGACTAGTGGGGAATGGGAGCAGTTCTTC

clone_size: .
cdr3_length: 16
d_call: .
v_call: TRBV2
j_call: TRBJ2-7
cdr3_aa: CASSEQETTAGYEQYF
cdr3_nt: TGTGCCAGCAGTGAACAGGAGACCACCGCAGGCTACGAGCAGTACTTC

clone_size: .
cdr3_length: 14
d_call: .
v_call: TRBV6-1
j_call: TRBJ1-5
cdr3_aa: CASRTGSAGQPQHF
cdr3_nt: TGTGCCAGCAGGACCGGGTCCGCCGGGCAGCCCCAGCATTTT

clone_size: .
cdr3_length: 16
d_call: .
v_call: TRBV5-1
j_call: TRBJ1-2
cdr3_aa: CASSRQVSANVYGYTF
cdr3_nt: TGCGCCAGCAGCCGACAGGTTTCTGCGAATGTCTATGGCTACACCTTC

clone_size: .
cdr3_length: 15
d_call: .
v_call: TRBV5-1
j_call: TRBJ2-5
cdr3_aa: CASSFGWGSQETQYF
cdr3_nt: TGCGCCAGCAGCTTCGGGTGGGGTAGCCAAGAGACCCAGTACTTC

clone_size: .
cdr3_length: 10
d_call: .
v_call: TRBV9
j_call: TRBJ2-5
cdr3_aa: CASSGETQYF
cdr3_nt: TGTGCCAGCAGCGGGGAGACCCAGTACTTC

clone_size: .
cdr3_length: 15
d_call: .
v_call: TRBV15
j_call: TRBJ1-5
cdr3_aa: CATSRDNGSNQPQHF
cdr3_nt: TGTGCCACCAGCAGAGATAACGGAAGCAATCAGCCCCAGCATTTT

clone_size: .
cdr3_length: 12
d_call: .
v_call: TRBV30
j_call: TRBJ2-7
cdr3_aa: CAWSQVSYEQYF
cdr3_nt: TGTGCCTGGAGTCAAGTGTCTTACGAGCAGTACTTC

clone_size: .
cdr3_length: 16
d_call: .
v_call: TRBV5-4
j_call: TRBJ2-3
cdr3_aa: CASSLLRSEGTDTQYF
cdr3_nt: TGTGCCAGCAGCTTGTTAAGATCCGAGGGAACAGATACGCAGTATTTT

clone_size: once
cdr3_length: 13
d_call: TRBD1
v_call: TRBV28
j_call: TRBJ1-2
cdr3_aa: CASSGQGAYGYTF
cdr3_nt: TGTGCCAGCAGCGGACAGGGGGCATACGGCTACACCTTC

clone_size: .
cdr3_length: 17
d_call: TRBD1
v_call: TRBV4-3
j_call: TRBJ1-1
cdr3_aa: CASSQERVGTANTEAFF
cdr3_nt: TGCGCCAGCAGCCAAGAGAGGGTCGGGACAGCGAACACTGAAGCTTTCTTT

clone_size: .
cdr3_length: 19
d_call: .
v_call: TRBV4-3
j_call: TRBJ1-2
cdr3_aa: CASSPPSRPSPRNRYGYTF
cdr3_nt: TGCGCCAGCAGCCCACCTTCCCGTCCCAGCCCCAGGAATCGGTATGGCTACACCTTC

clone_size: .
cdr3_length: 15
d_call: TRBD1
v_call: TRBV7-8
j_call: TRBJ1-2
cdr3_aa: CASSSGTGAPYGYTF
cdr3_nt: TGTGCCAGCAGCTCTGGGACAGGGGCCCCTTATGGCTACACCTTC